This TCR beta chain was identified during a study of cytomegalovirus exposure and HLA in healthy donors. With 5 bases removed from V and 1 base from J, the gap between germline ends came to 11 bases. This CDR3 comprises 14 residues. Germline CDR1 reads LNHDA; CDR2 reads SQIVND (reference sequence). Primers for the PCR totalled 60 Vbeta and 13 Jbeta. TCRdb keeps only in-frame clones here, not all; method: immunoSEQ multiplex PCR. The sample gives more than 110,000 clones, about 78% of which show up once; almost 4% is in the top ten. The chain joins TRBV19 to TRBJ1-2; D remains unclear. The sequencing input was PBMCs. The receptor's source is a man aged 18 to 30 in good health and CMV-seronegative. CDR3 sequence (DNA): TGTGCCAGTAGTCCCTTGACACTTAACTATGGCTACACCTTC. This translates into CASSPLTLNYGYTF.